The 21 T cell receptor beta chains presented below share a single source sample, sequenced in a study of control samples from healthy donors and cancer patients. The repertoire was sequenced with immunoSEQ multiplex PCR; TCRdb's copy has only in-frame clones and lacks some. The data show roughly 150,000 clones, with around 90% seen just once and 4.9% held by the top ten. Sequenced sample: blood. The receptors here all came from a man under 40 in good health.

The rearrangement joins TRBV7-9 to TRBJ1-5; 9 bases map to TRBD1. Germline V gene lookup returns CDR1 SEHNR and CDR2 FQNEAQ (reference sequence). The CDR3 is 14 amino acids. The V segment lost 1 base and the J segment 7 bases; nucleotides outside the gene matches: 2. The CDR3 loop reads CASSLGDRDQPQHF. CDR3 nucleotide sequence: TGTGCCAGCAGCTTAGGGGACAGGGACCAGCCCCAGCATTTT.

The chain combines TRBV7-2 with TRBJ1-2, with 7 bases lining up with TRBD1. Germline-derived CDR1 and CDR2 are SGHTA and FQGNSA. The junction had 7 bases not matched to a gene; V was cut back by 4 bases and J by 8 bases. This CDR3 contains 13 residues. The CDR3 region is CASSSRQGGGYTF. The CDR3, as DNA: TGTGCCAGCAGCTCCCGACAGGGCGGGGGCTACACCTTC.

The V gene is TRBV6-2 or TRBV6-3, the J gene TRBJ1-6; the match to TRBD1 covers 7 bases. V was clipped by 5 bases and J by 7 bases; unmatched bases: 8. Germline values: CDR1 MNHEY, CDR2 SVGEGT. The CDR3 contains 15 residues. In DNA, the CDR3 is TGTGCCAGCAGTCCCCGACAGGGCCTAAATTCACCCCTCCACTTT. Encoded protein: CASSPRQGLNSPLHF.

The chain joins TRBV7-9 to TRBJ2-7, with D unresolved. The CDR3 sequence is 15 residues long. Trimming removed 5 bases at V and 3 bases at J, with 17 bases between. CDR1 SEHNR and CDR2 FQNEAQ come from the germline V gene (reference sequence). The CDR3 DNA reads as TGTGCCAGCAGCGGGGTTCTCAGCCGCGGCTACGAGCAGTACTTC. Translating gives CASSGVLSRGYEQYF.

The V call is TRBV30, the J call TRBJ1-6; 11 nucleotides match TRBD1. In germline, CDR1 is GTSNPN, CDR2 SVGIG (reference sequence). V lost 2 bases to trimming and J lost 6 bases; unmatched junction nucleotides: 6. CDR3 length: 16 residues. The CDR3 DNA is TGTGCCTGGAGTTTGTGGGACAGGGGGTTTAATTCACCCCTCCACTTT. Its translation: CAWSLWDRGFNSPLHF. Using reference TRBV30 and TRBJ1-6 for the parts outside the CDR3, the full variable domain is SQTIHQWPATLVQPVGSPLSLECTVEGTSNPNLYWYRQAAGRGLQLLFYSVGIGQISSEVPQNLSASRPQDRQFILSSKKLLLSDSGFYLCAWSLWDRGFNSPLHFGNGTRLTVT.

The chain joins TRBV6-5 to TRBJ2-5; TRBD2 aligns across 10 bases. Trimming removed 8 bases from V and 7 bases from J; junction bases left unmatched: 10. The CDR3 has 14 amino acids. The germline gives CDR1 MNHEY, CDR2 SVGAGI. CDR3 residues: CASGSGRPPGTQYF. CDR3 DNA: TGTGCCAGCGGTAGCGGGAGGCCCCCGGGGACCCAGTACTTC.

This chain links TRBV13 with TRBJ2-7, with D perhaps matching TRBD1 (6 bases). The germline V and J ends were trimmed by 6 bases and 4 bases, with 10 bases remaining between them. The V gene's germline CDR1 is PRHDT and CDR2 FYEKMQ (reference sequence). The CDR3 is made up of 12 amino acids. CDR3 sequence reads: CASREQGYEQYF. The DNA of the CDR3 is TGTGCCAGCAGGGAACAGGGTTACGAGCAGTACTTC. The entire variable domain, with the rest obtained from reference TRBV13 and TRBJ2-7, is as follows: AAGVIQSPRHLIKEKRETATLKCYPIPRHDTVYWYQQGPGQDPQFLISFYEKMQSDKGSIPDRFSAQQFSDYHSELNMSSLELGDSALYFCASREQGYEQYFGPGTRLTVT.

The rearrangement joins TRBV27 to TRBJ1-4; D may be TRBD1 (5 bases). Per the germline V gene, CDR1 is MNHEY and CDR2 is SMNVEV (reference sequence). This CDR3 is 16 amino acids long. The V end lost 11 bases, the J end lost 5 bases, and 24 bases lay between the germline ends. As DNA, the CDR3 is TGTGCCGCAGGGAGGGTCGATCAAACCTTCAATGAAAAACTGTTTTTT. Translating it yields CAAGRVDQTFNEKLFF.

The chain couples TRBV12-5 to TRBJ2-2, with TRBD2 matching 7 bases. Germline trimming cut 5 bases from V and 4 bases from J; bases unmatched to any gene: 7. Germline V gene lookup returns CDR1 LGHNT and CDR2 FRNRAP. CDR3 size: 15 residues. CDR3 DNA sequence: TGTGCTAGTGGTCCCGGGGGGACGGGCACCGGGGAGCTGTTTTTT. Protein product: CASGPGGTGTGELFF.

The chain couples TRBV18 to TRBJ1-1; D is unclear. The V end lost 5 bases, the J end lost 1 base, and 14 bases lay between the germline ends. The CDR3 extends over 15 amino acids. The germline V gene encodes CDR1 KGHSH and CDR2 LQKENI. In nucleotides, the CDR3 is TGTGCCAGCTCATTTGGTCTAACTCGGAACACTGAAGCTTTCTTT. This encodes CASSFGLTRNTEAFF.

J is TRBJ1-4 and V is TRBV19; a weak D match, TRBD1 (6 bases). The CDR3 covers 15 residues. The V gene lost 6 bases and the J gene lost 0 bases, with 11 bases spanning the gap. Germline V gives CDR1 LNHDA, CDR2 SQIVND (reference sequence). The CDR3 protein is CASSIRTATNEKLFF. The CDR3 nucleotides read TGTGCCAGTAGCATTCGGACAGCAACTAATGAAAAACTGTTTTTT.

The chain joins TRBV30 to TRBJ2-4; 7 bases are a match to TRBD2. V dropped 5 bases and J dropped 6; count of bases not matched to a gene: 4. The CDR3 spans 12 residues. The germline V gene encodes CDR1 GTSNPN and CDR2 SVGIG (reference sequence). The CDR3 DNA reads as TGTGCCTGGGGGAGGGGAGGAAACATTCAGTACTTC. Translated: CAWGRGGNIQYF.

With regard to this clone: At one boundary the junction diverges from the germline segment, which might be a read error. The chain uses TRBV7-7 and TRBJ2-1; 11 positions match TRBD1. This CDR3 is built from 16 residues. Looked up from germline, CDR1 is SSHAT and CDR2 is FNYEAQ (reference sequence). This CDR3 is CASSGQGASSYNEQFF. The DNA of the CDR3 is TGTGCTAGCAGCGGACAGGGGGCGAGCTCCTACAATGAGCAGTTCTTC.

V gene TRBV19 combines with J gene TRBJ1-5, with a tentative D call TRBD1 (5 bases). With 5 bases removed from V and 0 bases from J, the gap between germline ends came to 14 bases. The germline V gene has CDR1 LNHDA and CDR2 SQIVND (reference sequence). The CDR3 contains 16 residues. The CDR3 region has the DNA TGTGCCAGTAGTCCTAGCAGGGATAATAGCAATCAGCCCCAGCATTTT. It yields the protein CASSPSRDNSNQPQHF.

The chain couples TRBV6-5 to TRBJ1-6; tentatively, D is TRBD1 (5 bases). The germline V and J ends were trimmed by 6 bases and 9 bases, with 15 bases remaining between them. The CDR3 loop spans 14 amino acids. The germline CDR1 and CDR2 sequences are MNHEY and SVGAGI. For the CDR3, the DNA is TGTGCCAGCAGACCGGGACGGAGTTTTTCACCCCTCCACTTT. Its translation is CASRPGRSFSPLHF.

The V call is TRBV7-2, the J call TRBJ2-1; D is undetermined. The CDR3 is 11 amino acids. From germline, CDR1 is SGHTA and CDR2 FQGNSA. Deletions cut 11 bases from V and 9 bases from J, with 14 bases between. The CDR3 spells CASSSRFEQFF. DNA for the CDR3: TGTGCCTCCTCCTCACGGTTTGAGCAGTTCTTC. Full variable domain (rest looked up from reference TRBV7-2 and TRBJ2-1): GAGVSQSPSNKVTEKGKDVELRCDPISGHTALYWYRQSLGQGLEFLIYFQGNSAPDKSGLPSDRFSAERTGGSVSTLTIQRTQQEDSAVYLCASSSRFEQFFGPGTRLTVL.

Worth noting for this clone: Within the sample, other DNA sequences also encode this same CDR3. V is TRBV7-9 and J is TRBJ2-7, with D possibly matching TRBD1 (5 bases). Looked up from germline, CDR1 is SEHNR and CDR2 is FQNEAQ (reference sequence). Trimming removed 2 bases at V and 0 bases at J, with 8 bases between. The length of the CDR3 is 14 residues. Here the CDR3 reads CASSLQGSSYEQYF. The CDR3 nucleotides read TGTGCCAGCAGCTTACAGGGTAGCTCCTACGAGCAGTACTTC.

The chain has TRBV5-1 and TRBJ1-1; TRBD1 aligns across 7 bases. J lost 3 bases, V lost 1 base, and 3 bases had no gene match. The CDR3 totals 14 residues. Germline V gene lookup returns CDR1 SGHRS and CDR2 YFSETQ. CDR3 sequence reads: CASSLTGEDTEAFF. As DNA, the CDR3 is TGCGCCAGCAGCTTGACAGGGGAGGACACTGAAGCTTTCTTT. The full variable domain, its missing parts supplied by reference TRBV5-1 and TRBJ1-1, is KAGVTQTPRYLIKTRGQQVTLSCSPISGHRSVSWYQQTPGQGLQFLFEYFSETQRNKGNFPGRFSGRQFSNSRSEMNVSTLELGDSALYLCASSLTGEDTEAFFGQGTRLTVV.

To note about this clone: Other DNA sequences from this sample encode an identical CDR3 as well. This CDR3 reads CASSRTGGLNTGELFF. The CDR3 coding sequence is TGCGCCAGCAGCCGGACGGGGGGACTAAACACCGGGGAGCTGTTTTTT. The chain combines TRBV5-1 with TRBJ2-2; the match to TRBD2 covers 7 bases. The J segment lost 2 bases and the V segment lost 4 bases, leaving 8 bases of the junction unmatched. The length of the CDR3 is 16 residues. Germline loops: CDR1 SGHRS, CDR2 YFSETQ.

This clone appeared a single time. The V call is TRBV9, the J call TRBJ1-2; 7 nucleotides match TRBD1. J was trimmed by 4 bases and V by 2 bases; bases with no gene match: 8. Germline values: CDR1 SGDLS, CDR2 YYNGEE. This CDR3 region has 15 residues. CDR3 region: CASSVTGEEGYGYTF. CDR3 sequence (DNA): TGTGCCAGCAGCGTCACAGGGGAGGAGGGCTATGGCTACACCTTC. Variable domain in full (rest from reference TRBV9 and TRBJ1-2): DSGVTQTPKHLITATGQRVTLRCSPRSGDLSVYWYQQSLDQGLQFLIQYYNGEERAKGNILERFSAQQFPDLHSELNLSSLELGDSALYFCASSVTGEEGYGYTFGSGTRLTVV.

This sequence joins TRBV27 and TRBJ2-7, with D unclear. Germline lookup yields CDR1 MNHEY and CDR2 SMNVEV (reference sequence). V lost 3 bases and J 2 bases, leaving 11 bases between the germline ends. The length of the CDR3 is 14 residues. The CDR3 loop reads CASSFLAKAYEQYF. CDR3 sequence (DNA): TGTGCCAGCAGTTTTTTGGCAAAAGCCTACGAGCAGTACTTC.